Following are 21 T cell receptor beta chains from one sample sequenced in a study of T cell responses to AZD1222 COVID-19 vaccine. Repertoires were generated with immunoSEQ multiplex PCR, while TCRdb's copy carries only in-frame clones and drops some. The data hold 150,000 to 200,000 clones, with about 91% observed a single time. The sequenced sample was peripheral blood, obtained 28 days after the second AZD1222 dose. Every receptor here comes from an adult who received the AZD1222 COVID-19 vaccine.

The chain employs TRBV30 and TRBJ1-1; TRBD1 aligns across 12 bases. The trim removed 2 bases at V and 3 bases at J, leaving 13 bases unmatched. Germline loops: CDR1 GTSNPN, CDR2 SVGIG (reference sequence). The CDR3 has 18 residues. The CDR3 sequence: CAWSSGGQGAKIDTEAFF. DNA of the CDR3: TGTGCCTGGAGTTCAGGGGGACAGGGGGCTAAGATTGACACTGAAGCTTTCTTT.

CDR3 protein: CASSRDRGDQPQHF. The CDR3 DNA is TGTGCCAGCAGCCGCGACAGGGGAGATCAGCCCCAGCATTTT. The chain links TRBV7-2 to TRBJ1-5, with 8 bases that match TRBD1. CDR1 is SGHTA and CDR2 is FQGNSA in the germline V gene. The length of the CDR3 is 14 residues. The trim removed 5 bases at V and 5 bases at J, leaving 5 bases unmatched.

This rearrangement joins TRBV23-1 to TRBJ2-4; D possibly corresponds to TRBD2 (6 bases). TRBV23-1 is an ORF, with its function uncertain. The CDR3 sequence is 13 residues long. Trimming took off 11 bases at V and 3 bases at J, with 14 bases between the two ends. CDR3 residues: CAPGVVGKNIQYF. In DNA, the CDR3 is TGCGCCCCGGGGGTCGTAGGCAAAAACATTCAGTACTTC.

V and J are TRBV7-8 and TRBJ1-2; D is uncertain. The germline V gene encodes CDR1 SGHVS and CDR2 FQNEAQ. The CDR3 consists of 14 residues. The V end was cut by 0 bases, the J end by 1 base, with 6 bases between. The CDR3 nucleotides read TGTGCCAGCAGCTTAGCAGGCGTTAACTATGGCTACACCTTC. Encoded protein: CASSLAGVNYGYTF.

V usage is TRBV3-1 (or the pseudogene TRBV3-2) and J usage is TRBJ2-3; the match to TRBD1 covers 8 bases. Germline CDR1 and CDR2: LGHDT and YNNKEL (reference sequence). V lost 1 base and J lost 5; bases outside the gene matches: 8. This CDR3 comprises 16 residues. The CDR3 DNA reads TGTGCCAGCAGCCAAGCTGGCGACAGGGGAAGAGATACGCAGTATTTT. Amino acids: CASSQAGDRGRDTQYF.

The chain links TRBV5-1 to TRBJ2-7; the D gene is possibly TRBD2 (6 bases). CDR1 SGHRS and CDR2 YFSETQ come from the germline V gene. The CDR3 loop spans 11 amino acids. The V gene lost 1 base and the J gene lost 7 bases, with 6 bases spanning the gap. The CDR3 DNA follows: TGCGCCAGCAGCTTGCGGGGGGAGCAGTACTTC. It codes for CASSLRGEQYF.

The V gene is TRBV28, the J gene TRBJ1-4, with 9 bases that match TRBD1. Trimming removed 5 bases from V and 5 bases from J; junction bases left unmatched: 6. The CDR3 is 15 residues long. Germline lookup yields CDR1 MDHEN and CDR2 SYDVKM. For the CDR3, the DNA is TGTGCCAGCAGTCGAGCCGGGACAGGGAATGAAAAACTGTTTTTT. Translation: CASSRAGTGNEKLFF. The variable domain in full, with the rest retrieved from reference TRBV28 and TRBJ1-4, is DVKVTQSSRYLVKRTGEKVFLECVQDMDHENMFWYRQDPGLGLRLIYFSYDVKMKEKGDIPEGYSVSREKKERFSLILESASTNQTSMYLCASSRAGTGNEKLFFGSGTQLSVL.

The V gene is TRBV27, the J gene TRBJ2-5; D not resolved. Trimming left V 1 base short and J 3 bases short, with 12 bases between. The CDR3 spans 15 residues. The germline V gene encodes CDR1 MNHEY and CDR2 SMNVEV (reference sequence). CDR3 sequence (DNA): TGTGCCAGCAGTTTATATCGAGACGACAAAGAGACCCAGTACTTC. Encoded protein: CASSLYRDDKETQYF.

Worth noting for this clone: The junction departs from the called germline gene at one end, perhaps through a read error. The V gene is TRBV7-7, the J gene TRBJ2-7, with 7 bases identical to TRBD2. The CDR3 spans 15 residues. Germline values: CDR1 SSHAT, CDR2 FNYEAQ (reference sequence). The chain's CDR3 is CASSLGPAGTYEQYF. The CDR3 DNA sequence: TGTGCTAGCAGCTTAGGTCCAGCGGGGACCTACGAGCAGTACTTC.

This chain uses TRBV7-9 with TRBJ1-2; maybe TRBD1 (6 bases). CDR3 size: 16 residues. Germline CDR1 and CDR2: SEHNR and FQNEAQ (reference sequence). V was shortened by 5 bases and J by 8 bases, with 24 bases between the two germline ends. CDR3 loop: CASSGRLQGRWEGYTF. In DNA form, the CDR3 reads TGTGCCAGCAGCGGGCGCCTACAGGGAAGGTGGGAGGGCTACACCTTC. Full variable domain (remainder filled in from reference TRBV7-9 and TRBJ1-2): DTGVSQNPRHKITKRGQNVTFRCDPISEHNRLYWYRQTLGQGPEFLTYFQNEAQLEKSRLLSDRFSAERPKGSFSTLEIQRTEQGDSAMYLCASSGRLQGRWEGYTFGSGTRLTVV.

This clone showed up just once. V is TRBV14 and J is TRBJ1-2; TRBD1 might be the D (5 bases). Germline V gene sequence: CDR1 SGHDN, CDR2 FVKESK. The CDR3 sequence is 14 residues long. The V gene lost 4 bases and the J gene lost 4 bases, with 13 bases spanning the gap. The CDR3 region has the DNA TGTGCCAGCAGCCCGCGACAGCCGAGCTATGGCTACACCTTC. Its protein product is CASSPRQPSYGYTF.

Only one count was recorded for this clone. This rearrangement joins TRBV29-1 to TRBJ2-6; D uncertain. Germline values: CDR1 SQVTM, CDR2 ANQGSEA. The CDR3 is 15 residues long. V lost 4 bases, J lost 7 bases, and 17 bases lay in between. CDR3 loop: CSVVAVGLLANVLTF. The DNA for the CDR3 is TGCAGCGTTGTTGCAGTAGGTCTCTTAGCCAACGTCCTGACTTTC.

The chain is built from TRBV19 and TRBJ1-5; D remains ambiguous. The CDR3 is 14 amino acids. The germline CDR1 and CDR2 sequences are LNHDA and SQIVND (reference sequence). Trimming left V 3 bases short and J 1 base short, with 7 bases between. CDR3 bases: TGTGCCAGTAGTATCAAAGGCAGCAATCAGCCCCAGCATTTT. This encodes CASSIKGSNQPQHF.

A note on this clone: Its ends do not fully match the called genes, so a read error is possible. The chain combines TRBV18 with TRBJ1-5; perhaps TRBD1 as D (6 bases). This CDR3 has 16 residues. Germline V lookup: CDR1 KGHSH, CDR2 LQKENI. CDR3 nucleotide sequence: TGTGCCAGTTCACCCCGGCCCGTGGGGGCGGGCCAGCCCCAGCATTTT. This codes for CASSPRPVGAGQPQHF.

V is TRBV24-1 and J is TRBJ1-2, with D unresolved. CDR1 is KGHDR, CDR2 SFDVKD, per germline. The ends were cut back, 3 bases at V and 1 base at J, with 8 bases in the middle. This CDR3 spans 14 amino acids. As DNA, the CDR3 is TGTGCCACCAGTGATATTGGGAGTAACTATGGCTACACCTTC. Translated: CATSDIGSNYGYTF.

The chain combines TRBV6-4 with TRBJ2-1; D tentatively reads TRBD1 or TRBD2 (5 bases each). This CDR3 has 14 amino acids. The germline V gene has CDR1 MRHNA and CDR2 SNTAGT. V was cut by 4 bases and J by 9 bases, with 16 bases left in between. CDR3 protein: CASSARREISEQFF. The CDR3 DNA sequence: TGTGCCAGCAGTGCACGCAGGGAGATAAGTGAGCAGTTCTTC.

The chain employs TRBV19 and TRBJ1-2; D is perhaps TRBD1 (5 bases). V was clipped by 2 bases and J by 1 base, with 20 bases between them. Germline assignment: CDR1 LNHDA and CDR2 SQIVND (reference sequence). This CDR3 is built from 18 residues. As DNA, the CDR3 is TGTGCCAGTAGTATATCCGCGGCGGGACCAACCTTTAACTATGGCTACACCTTC. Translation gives CASSISAAGPTFNYGYTF.

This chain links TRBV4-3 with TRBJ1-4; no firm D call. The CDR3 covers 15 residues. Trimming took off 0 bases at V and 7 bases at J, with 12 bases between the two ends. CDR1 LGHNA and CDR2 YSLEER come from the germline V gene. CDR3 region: CASSQESLPGEKLFF. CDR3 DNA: TGCGCCAGCAGCCAAGAGTCACTCCCGGGTGAAAAACTGTTTTTT.

The CDR3 DNA follows: TGTGCCTCGAGAGAGAACACTGAAGCTTTCTTT. Its translation: CASRENTEAFF. J is TRBJ1-1 and V is TRBV30; D call uncertain. Germline lookup yields CDR1 GTSNPN and CDR2 SVGIG (reference sequence). This CDR3 has 11 amino acids. The V gene lost 7 bases and the J gene lost 1 base, with 7 bases spanning the gap.

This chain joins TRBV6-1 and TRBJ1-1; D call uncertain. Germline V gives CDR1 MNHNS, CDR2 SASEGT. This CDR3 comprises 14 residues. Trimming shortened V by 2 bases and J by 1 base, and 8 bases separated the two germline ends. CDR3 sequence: CASSESDKNTEAFF. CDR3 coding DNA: TGTGCCAGCAGTGAATCTGACAAGAACACTGAAGCTTTCTTT.

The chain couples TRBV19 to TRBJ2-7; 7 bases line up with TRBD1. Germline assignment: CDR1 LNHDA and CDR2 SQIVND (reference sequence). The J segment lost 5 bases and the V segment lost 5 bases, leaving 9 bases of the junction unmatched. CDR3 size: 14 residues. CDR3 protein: CASSPWDSSDEQYF. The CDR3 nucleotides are TGTGCCAGTAGTCCCTGGGACAGTTCAGACGAGCAGTACTTC. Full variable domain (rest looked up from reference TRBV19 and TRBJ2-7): DGGITQSPKYLFRKEGQNVTLSCEQNLNHDAMYWYRQDPGQGLRLIYYSQIVNDFQKGDIAEGYSVSREKKESFPLTVTSAQKNPTAFYLCASSPWDSSDEQYFGPGTRLTVT.